A selection of T cell receptor beta chains follows, all from one sample in a study of OX40 agonist ivuxolimab in advanced cancers. Produced via immunoSEQ multiplex PCR; TCRdb's table is partial and in-frame only. This table has roughly 58,000 clones, over 75% appearing once. The source material was CD4+ or CD8+ T cells sorted from blood, sampled in a trial of the OX40 agonist ivuxolimab. The receptors originated from an adult with an advanced solid tumor such as melanoma, head and neck, liver or kidney cancer. The CDR3 runs from the conserved cysteine through the conserved F or W. The order of the fields is clone size, J gene, D gene, V gene, CDR3 protein, CDR3 DNA. A D gene is named only where the DNA matches it firmly. Rows give clone size only sometimes, using once, few, many, or a class for an expanded clone.

clone size: few; J gene: TRBJ2-2; D gene: .; V gene: TRBV7-3; CDR3 protein: CASSLLPGANTGELFF; CDR3 DNA: TGTGCCAGCAGCTTATTGCCCGGAGCGAACACCGGGGAGCTGTTTTTT
clone size: few; J gene: TRBJ1-3; D gene: .; V gene: TRBV4-1; CDR3 protein: CASSLGSLGSIGNTIYF; CDR3 DNA: TGCGCCAGCAGCCTAGGGTCCTTAGGGTCAATCGGAAACACCATATATTTT
clone size: once; J gene: TRBJ2-1; D gene: .; V gene: TRBV7-9; CDR3 protein: CASSASRTRYVYNEQFF; CDR3 DNA: TGTGCCAGCAGCGCCTCTCGGACTCGTTATGTGTACAATGAGCAGTTCTTC
clone size: .; J gene: TRBJ1-1; D gene: TRBD1; V gene: TRBV29-1; CDR3 protein: CSVWDRGRVAAEAFF; CDR3 DNA: TGCAGCGTTTGGGACAGGGGGCGGGTGGCTGCTGAAGCTTTCTTT
clone size: .; J gene: TRBJ1-3; D gene: .; V gene: TRBV5-1; CDR3 protein: CASKGHFSGNTIYF; CDR3 DNA: TGCGCCAGCAAAGGACATTTCTCTGGAAACACCATATATTTT
clone size: .; J gene: TRBJ1-3; D gene: .; V gene: TRBV6-6; CDR3 protein: CASSYGGSGNTIYF; CDR3 DNA: TGTGCCAGCAGTTACGGGGGCTCTGGAAACACCATATATTTT
clone size: .; J gene: TRBJ1-5; D gene: TRBD1; V gene: TRBV5-4; CDR3 protein: CASSLKGQENQPQHF; CDR3 DNA: TGTGCCAGCAGCTTGAAGGGACAGGAGAATCAGCCCCAGCATTTT
clone size: .; J gene: TRBJ1-4; D gene: .; V gene: TRBV6-1; CDR3 protein: CASSESNGYGREKLFF; CDR3 DNA: TGTGCCAGCAGTGAAAGCAATGGTTACGGACGTGAAAAACTGTTTTTT
clone size: .; J gene: TRBJ2-1; D gene: .; V gene: TRBV2; CDR3 protein: CASSSNHRDEQFF; CDR3 DNA: TGTGCCAGCAGCTCGAATCACAGGGATGAGCAGTTCTTC
clone size: .; J gene: TRBJ1-5; D gene: .; V gene: TRBV18; CDR3 protein: CASSPMRGDQPQHF; CDR3 DNA: TGTGCCAGCTCACCAATGAGGGGGGATCAGCCCCAGCATTTT
clone size: .; J gene: TRBJ2-1; D gene: TRBD1; V gene: TRBV25-1; CDR3 protein: CASSADRGNREQFF; CDR3 DNA: TGTGCCAGCAGTGCGGACAGGGGGAACAGGGAGCAGTTCTTC
clone size: once; J gene: TRBJ1-2; D gene: TRBD1; V gene: TRBV19; CDR3 protein: CASSHPSKRQGPPYGYTF; CDR3 DNA: TGTGCCAGTAGCCATCCATCAAAACGACAGGGCCCTCCCTATGGCTACACCTTC
clone size: .; J gene: TRBJ2-1; D gene: .; V gene: TRBV6-5; CDR3 protein: CASSSSGAGRNEQFF; CDR3 DNA: TGTGCCAGCAGTTCGTCCGGGGCAGGCCGTAATGAGCAGTTCTTC
clone size: .; J gene: TRBJ1-2; D gene: .; V gene: TRBV27; CDR3 protein: CASSLGGGSYGYTF; CDR3 DNA: TGTGCCAGCAGTTTGGGGGGCGGGAGCTATGGCTACACCTTC
clone size: .; J gene: TRBJ2-3; D gene: .; V gene: TRBV4-3; CDR3 protein: CASSRLQLSTDTQYF; CDR3 DNA: TGCGCCAGCAGCCGTCTACAATTAAGCACAGATACGCAGTATTTT
clone size: few; J gene: TRBJ2-1; D gene: TRBD2; V gene: TRBV15; CDR3 protein: CATSRGASGLNEQFF; CDR3 DNA: TGTGCCACCAGCAGAGGGGCTAGCGGACTCAATGAGCAGTTCTTC
clone size: once; J gene: TRBJ1-1; D gene: .; V gene: TRBV28; CDR3 protein: CASSEMNTEAFF; CDR3 DNA: TGTGCCAGCAGTGAAATGAACACTGAAGCTTTCTTT
clone size: .; J gene: TRBJ2-1; D gene: TRBD2; V gene: TRBV30; CDR3 protein: CAWTSGRVNSYNEQFF; CDR3 DNA: TGTGCCTGGACTAGCGGGAGGGTAAATAGCTACAATGAGCAGTTCTTC
clone size: .; J gene: TRBJ2-1; D gene: TRBD1; V gene: TRBV7-2; CDR3 protein: CASSLVDRGDVF; CDR3 DNA: TGTGCCAGCAGCTTAGTAGACAGGGGTGACGTCTTC
clone size: .; J gene: TRBJ1-2; D gene: TRBD1; V gene: TRBV6-1; CDR3 protein: CASSSKTGGYGYTF; CDR3 DNA: TGTGCCAGCAGTTCCAAAACAGGGGGCTATGGCTACACCTTC
clone size: .; J gene: TRBJ2-7; D gene: .; V gene: TRBV18; CDR3 protein: CASSPPTTAYEQYF; CDR3 DNA: TGTGCCAGCTCACCACCCACTACCGCCTACGAGCAGTACTTC
clone size: .; J gene: TRBJ2-3; D gene: .; V gene: TRBV11-2; CDR3 protein: CASSSLRGGITDTQYF; CDR3 DNA: TGTGCCAGCAGCTCCCTAAGGGGAGGCATCACAGATACGCAGTATTTT
clone size: .; J gene: TRBJ2-1; D gene: .; V gene: TRBV14; CDR3 protein: CASSQNTYNEQFF; CDR3 DNA: TGTGCCAGCAGCCAGAACACTTACAATGAGCAGTTCTTC
clone size: .; J gene: TRBJ2-3; D gene: .; V gene: TRBV5-1; CDR3 protein: CASSFGPLTDTQYF; CDR3 DNA: TGCGCCAGCAGCTTCGGACCTCTCACAGATACGCAGTATTTT
clone size: .; J gene: TRBJ2-3; D gene: .; V gene: TRBV14; CDR3 protein: CASSEGTRSTDTQYF; CDR3 DNA: TGTGCCAGCAGCGAGGGAACACGAAGCACAGATACGCAGTATTTT
clone size: .; J gene: TRBJ1-5; D gene: .; V gene: TRBV13; CDR3 protein: CASSFRGVGPNQPQHF; CDR3 DNA: TGTGCCAGCAGCTTCCGGGGTGTTGGGCCCAATCAGCCCCAGCATTTT